The clone carrying this T cell receptor (beta chain) was found a few times. This record belongs to a study of blood T cell repertoires in COVID-19. V lost 6 bases and J lost 0; bases outside the gene matches: 5. CDR1 is MNHEY, CDR2 SVGAGI, per germline. The CDR3 totals 15 residues. TCRdb's copy holds only in-frame clones and misses some; the assay was immunoSEQ multiplex PCR. The sample lists about 260,000 clones, about 90% seen once, with about 2% in the top ten. The sample comprised peripheral blood. The TCR comes from a woman in her 50s who had recovered from COVID-19. V gene TRBV6-5 combines with J gene TRBJ2-7; 10 bases fit TRBD1. The CDR3 sequence: CASREDRGTSYEQYF. The CDR3 DNA follows: TGTGCCAGCAGGGAGGACAGGGGGACCTCCTACGAGCAGTACTTC.